Each of the 10 T cell receptor beta chains below was sequenced from the same sample in a study of T cells in tuberculosis. TCRdb's copy holds only in-frame clones and misses some; the assay was immunoSEQ multiplex PCR. Of about 29,000 clones listed, 85% to 95% were seen once; the top ten hold just under 5%. The sequenced sample consisted of PBMCs. All receptors come from a donor aged 10-29 years with latent tuberculosis or without tuberculosis infection.

The chain uses TRBV15 and TRBJ2-5, with 7 bases aligning to TRBD2. The V gene end was trimmed by 1 base and the J gene end by 5 bases; junction bases not matched to a gene: 1. The CDR3 spans 13 residues. Germline V CDR1 and CDR2: LNHNV, YYDKDF (reference sequence). CDR3 loop: CATSRAGGETQYF. The CDR3 DNA reads as TGTGCCACCAGCAGAGCCGGGGGGGAGACCCAGTACTTC.

The chain joins TRBV2 to TRBJ2-5; 11 nucleotides match TRBD2. The germline V gene has CDR1 SNHLY and CDR2 FYNNEI. Germline trimming cut 4 bases from V and 2 bases from J; bases unmatched to any gene: 9. CDR3 length equals 17 residues. In DNA form, the CDR3 reads TGTGCCAGCAGTGGGACTAGCGGGCTTGGCCTACAAGAGACCCAGTACTTC. It translates to CASSGTSGLGLQETQYF. The variable domain in full, with the rest retrieved from reference TRBV2 and TRBJ2-5, is EPEVTQTPSHQVTQMGQEVILRCVPISNHLYFYWYRQILGQKVEFLVSFYNNEISEKSEIFDDQFSVERPDGSNFTLKIRSTKLEDSAMYFCASSGTSGLGLQETQYFGPGTRLLVL.

In this sample, this clone turned up once. J is TRBJ2-7 and V is TRBV12-1; the listed D gene, TRBD2, was not tested against the DNA. TRBV12-1 is reported as a pseudogene. This CDR3 is 12 amino acids long. Here the CDR3 reads CASSCYSYEQYF. For the CDR3, the DNA is TGTGCCAGCAGCTGCTATTCGTACGAGCAGTACTTC.

The rearrangement links TRBV19 to TRBJ2-7, with TRBD2 matching over 8 bases. Germline V lookup: CDR1 LNHDA, CDR2 SQIVND (reference sequence). J lost 2 bases, V lost 6 bases, and 9 bases had no gene match. CDR3 length: 15 residues. CDR3 in amino acids: CASSRTGGSTYEQYF. In DNA form, the CDR3 reads TGTGCCAGTAGCCGCACGGGGGGGTCCACCTACGAGCAGTACTTC.

The rearrangement links TRBV11-3 to TRBJ2-3; possibly TRBD1 for D (5 bases). V was trimmed by 3 bases and J by 3 bases, leaving 7 bases between them. CDR3 length: 13 residues. The germline gives CDR1 SGHNT, CDR2 YENEEA. This chain's CDR3 is CASSFQGTDTQYF. In nucleotides, the CDR3 is TGTGCCAGCAGCTTTCAGGGAACAGATACGCAGTATTTT.

This chain links TRBV2 with TRBJ2-1; unclear D gene. In germline, CDR1 is SNHLY, CDR2 FYNNEI. With 0 bases removed from V and 8 bases from J, the gap between germline ends came to 5 bases. CDR3 length: 12 residues. This CDR3 reads CASSEALDEQFF. CDR3 sequence (DNA): TGTGCCAGCAGTGAAGCACTTGATGAGCAGTTCTTC.

The chain employs TRBV11-2 and TRBJ1-4; 7 nucleotides align to TRBD1. After removal of 4 bases from V and 7 bases from J, the junction contained 12 bases not matched to a gene. CDR1 and CDR2 from the germline V gene are SGHAT and FQNNGV. This CDR3 spans 16 amino acids. The CDR3 is CASSSTITGAGEKLFF. CDR3 nucleotides: TGTGCCAGCAGCTCCACAATAACAGGGGCGGGTGAAAAACTGTTTTTT.

J is TRBJ1-6 and V is TRBV20-1; D gene unclear. This CDR3 has 11 amino acids. In germline, CDR1 is DFQATT, CDR2 SNEGSKA (reference sequence). V gave up 5 bases and J gave up 4 bases, with 3 bases separating them. The DNA of the CDR3 is TGCAGTGCTTCGTATAATTCACCCCTCCACTTT. The encoded protein is CSASYNSPLHF.

The rearrangement links TRBV28 to TRBJ2-7, with D possibly matching TRBD2 (6 bases). The germline CDR1 and CDR2 sequences are MDHEN and SYDVKM. Deletions cut 8 bases from V and 1 base from J, with 15 bases between. The CDR3 has 14 amino acids. Written as DNA, the CDR3 is TGTGCCAGCGGGACCCCTGGGGGGTCCTACGAGCAGTACTTC. It specifies CASGTPGGSYEQYF.

V usage is TRBV7-8 and J usage is TRBJ2-1, with TRBD2 matching over 8 bases. The V gene end was trimmed by 5 bases and the J gene end by 0 bases; junction bases not matched to a gene: 6. CDR3 length equals 16 residues. Germline V gene data show CDR1 as SGHVS and CDR2 as FQNEAQ. The CDR3 bases are TGTGCCAGCAGCCCGGGGGGGCGTCCCTCCTACAATGAGCAGTTCTTC. This codes for CASSPGGRPSYNEQFF.